One sample yielded the 26 T cell receptor beta chains listed below, sequenced in a study of T cell changes during pregnancy in multiple sclerosis (dated by TCRdb to 2018 to 2020). The library came from the immunoSEQ multiplex PCR assay. This immuneACCESS table, as held by TCRdb, lists in-frame sequences with V and J called but not all clones. Of the missing ones, under half trace to an unresolved V gene in checked studies; the others have no known cause. The sample records more than 55,000 clones, around 85% of which are singletons. The ten largest clonotypes hold about 0.41% of the sample. The source material was CD4+ T cells from peripheral blood mononuclear cells, sampled in the third trimester of pregnancy. The source of these receptors is a female donor with multiple sclerosis, enrolled in a pregnancy study.

V and J are TRBV6-5 and TRBJ2-7; 11 bases are a match to TRBD1. Germline V lookup: CDR1 MNHEY, CDR2 SVGAGI. The CDR3 extends over 16 amino acids. V trimming: 0 bases; J trimming: 1 base; junction bases outside the gene matches: 2. CDR3 amino acids: CASSYSGTGGSYEQYF. CDR3 coding DNA: TGTGCCAGCAGTTACTCCGGGACAGGGGGATCCTACGAGCAGTACTTC.

This clone was seen a single time. The gene calls are TRBV5-1 and TRBJ2-3, with D perhaps matching TRBD1 (5 bases). The CDR3 length is 14 residues. The V end was cut by 4 bases, the J end by 1 base, with 10 bases between. Germline loops: CDR1 SGHRS, CDR2 YFSETQ. The DNA of the CDR3 is TGCGCCAGCAGCCCAGGGTTAGGCACAGATACGCAGTATTTT. Protein: CASSPGLGTDTQYF. The entire variable domain, with the rest obtained from reference TRBV5-1 and TRBJ2-3, is as follows: KAGVTQTPRYLIKTRGQQVTLSCSPISGHRSVSWYQQTPGQGLQFLFEYFSETQRNKGNFPGRFSGRQFSNSRSEMNVSTLELGDSALYLCASSPGLGTDTQYFGPGTRLTVL.

The chain's CDR3 is CASSPTGGNYGYTF. CDR3 sequence (DNA): TGTGCCAGCAGCCCGACAGGAGGTAACTATGGCTACACCTTC. The chain joins TRBV7-9 to TRBJ1-2; tentatively, D is TRBD1 (6 bases). The V gene lost 5 bases and the J gene lost 1 base, with 11 bases spanning the gap. The germline gives CDR1 SEHNR, CDR2 FQNEAQ (reference sequence). This CDR3 has 14 amino acids. Supplemented by reference TRBV7-9 and TRBJ1-2, the full variable domain reads DTGVSQNPRHKITKRGQNVTFRCDPISEHNRLYWYRQTLGQGPEFLTYFQNEAQLEKSRLLSDRFSAERPKGSFSTLEIQRTEQGDSAMYLCASSPTGGNYGYTFGSGTRLTVV.

The chain employs TRBV5-1 and TRBJ2-2, with D possibly being TRBD1 (5 bases). Germline CDR1 reads SGHRS; CDR2 reads YFSETQ. V lost 0 bases, J lost 7 bases, and 10 bases lay in between. CDR3 length: 14 amino acids. CDR3 in DNA: TGCGCCAGCAGCTTGGAGACAGCGAGCGGGGAGCTGTTTTTT. It codes for CASSLETASGELFF.

The rearrangement uses TRBV6-5 and TRBJ1-2, with D maybe TRBD1 (5 bases). Trimming shortened V by 6 bases and J by 0 bases, and 11 bases separated the two germline ends. CDR1 MNHEY and CDR2 SVGAGI come from the germline V gene. The CDR3 covers 14 residues. The CDR3: CASRSGPTNYGYTF. The CDR3 nucleotides read TGTGCCAGCAGGTCAGGGCCAACTAACTATGGCTACACCTTC.

CDR3 DNA: TGTGCCAGCAGCCCTCAGTTGATCCTGGACGAGCAGTACTTC. This translates into CASSPQLILDEQYF. The chain carries TRBV13 and TRBJ2-7, with D unclear. The V gene's germline CDR1 is PRHDT and CDR2 FYEKMQ (reference sequence). The CDR3 covers 14 residues. Trimming pared 5 bases from V and 5 bases from J, leaving 16 bases between.

The rearrangement uses TRBV5-6 and TRBJ2-7, with TRBD2 identical over 8 bases. From germline, CDR1 is SGHDT and CDR2 YYEEEE. The CDR3 extends over 15 amino acids. Unmatched junction bases numbered 7, after V lost 2 bases and J lost 3 bases. The CDR3 region is CASSFRLATIYEQYF. The DNA of the CDR3 is TGTGCCAGCAGCTTTAGACTAGCGACGATCTACGAGCAGTACTTC.

The CDR3 DNA follows: TGTGCCAGCGGCAGCGGACTCCCCTACGAGCAGTACTTC. It yields the protein CASGSGLPYEQYF. V is TRBV6-1 and J is TRBJ2-7, with a tentative D call TRBD2 (5 bases). Germline assignment: CDR1 MNHNS and CDR2 SASEGT. V lost 8 bases and J lost 2, with 13 bases in between. CDR3 length equals 13 residues.

This chain links TRBV4-3 with TRBJ1-3; D remains unclear. Germline lookup yields CDR1 LGHNA and CDR2 YSLEER. The V gene lost 1 base and the J gene lost 0 bases, with 13 bases spanning the gap. The CDR3 consists of 17 residues. DNA of the CDR3: TGCGCCAGCAGCCAAGGTGAGGGCCCGTACTCTGGAAACACCATATATTTT. This sequence encodes CASSQGEGPYSGNTIYF.

The chain carries TRBV6-1 and TRBJ1-2, with TRBD1 as a possible D gene (5 bases). This CDR3 contains 12 residues. With 7 bases removed from V and 1 base from J, the gap between germline ends came to 7 bases. Germline V gene lookup returns CDR1 MNHNS and CDR2 SASEGT. CDR3 DNA: TGTGCCAGCACCGACAGTAACTATGGCTACACCTTC. Translation gives CASTDSNYGYTF.

The V call is TRBV11-2, the J call TRBJ2-5; tentatively, D is TRBD2 (6 bases). Trimming removed 0 bases from V and 7 bases from J, with 18 bases in between. Germline CDR1 and CDR2: SGHAT and FQNNGV. This CDR3 region has 16 residues. The CDR3 reads CASSLDVAGPVGTQYF. DNA for the CDR3: TGTGCCAGCAGCTTAGATGTCGCGGGGCCTGTAGGGACCCAGTACTTC.

DNA for the CDR3: TGTGCCAGCAGCCGTGAGGAGACCCAGTACTTC. This codes for CASSREETQYF. V usage is TRBV7-9 and J usage is TRBJ2-5; D remains ambiguous. This CDR3 comprises 11 residues. CDR1 and CDR2 (germline): SEHNR, FQNEAQ (reference sequence). The V gene lost 5 bases and the J gene lost 5 bases, with 6 bases spanning the gap.

This chain connects TRBV6-5 to TRBJ1-2; 7 bases match TRBD1. The CDR3 sequence is 16 residues long. Germline V gene data show CDR1 as MNHEY and CDR2 as SVGAGI. V dropped 3 bases and J dropped 2; count of bases not matched to a gene: 9. CDR3 amino acids: CASSYQPGGLNYGYTF. CDR3 sequence (DNA): TGTGCCAGCAGTTATCAACCAGGGGGTCTCAACTATGGCTACACCTTC.

The chain joins TRBV7-9 to TRBJ2-7, with 9 bases lining up with TRBD1. V was pared by 5 bases and J by 5 bases, with 10 bases of the junction left unmatched. CDR1 and CDR2 (germline): SEHNR, FQNEAQ (reference sequence). There are 15 residues in the CDR3. The chain's CDR3 is CASSPGQGIRNEQYF. In nucleotides, the CDR3 is TGTGCCAGCAGCCCCGGACAGGGGATTAGGAACGAGCAGTACTTC.

The rearrangement joins TRBV20-1 to TRBJ2-7; possibly TRBD1 for D (5 bases). Trimming left V 5 bases short and J 4 bases short, with 9 bases between. Germline assignment: CDR1 DFQATT and CDR2 SNEGSKA (reference sequence). The CDR3 is 11 residues long. This chain's CDR3 is CSAGDSYEQYF. The CDR3 DNA reads as TGCAGTGCTGGCGACAGTTACGAGCAGTACTTC.

The V call is TRBV5-1, the J call TRBJ2-6; 14 nucleotides match TRBD2. V trimming: 4 bases; J trimming: 4 bases; junction bases outside the gene matches: 13. This CDR3 comprises 20 residues. Germline CDR1 is SGHRS and CDR2 is YFSETQ. The CDR3 coding sequence is TGCGCCAGCAGCCTCCGGACTAGCGGGAGGTCTATTGAGGGGGCCAACGTCCTGACTTTC. This translates into CASSLRTSGRSIEGANVLTF.

This clone was observed once. V usage is TRBV2 and J usage is TRBJ2-3; D unclear. The CDR3 runs to 14 residues. Trimming pared 5 bases from V and 4 bases from J, leaving 13 bases between. CDR1 SNHLY and CDR2 FYNNEI come from the germline V gene. The chain's CDR3 is CASSTSGGSDTQYF. The CDR3 DNA reads TGTGCCAGCAGTACCTCTGGCGGATCAGATACGCAGTATTTT.

This clone was counted a few times. This chain uses TRBV2 with TRBJ2-7; TRBD2 might be the D (5 bases). This CDR3 comprises 13 residues. The V end was cut by 5 bases, the J end by 6 bases, with 14 bases between. Per the germline V gene, CDR1 is SNHLY and CDR2 is FYNNEI. CDR3 sequence reads: CASSYYRGIEQYF. The CDR3 DNA reads TGTGCCAGCAGTTACTATCGGGGTATCGAGCAGTACTTC.

This chain connects TRBV6-4 to TRBJ2-5; possibly TRBD1 for D (5 bases). Germline CDR1 is MRHNA and CDR2 is SNTAGT. Trimming removed 6 bases from V and 5 bases from J, with 13 bases in between. The CDR3 length is 13 residues. The CDR3, as DNA: TGTGCCAGCAGCGCAGACGCAGGGGAGACCCAGTACTTC. Protein sequence: CASSADAGETQYF.

The chain joins TRBV2 to TRBJ1-2; D is perhaps TRBD1 (6 bases). Trimming removed 6 bases from V and 8 bases from J, with 19 bases in between. Germline V CDR1 and CDR2: SNHLY, FYNNEI. The CDR3 is 14 amino acids. The CDR3 is CASREQGGAGGYTF. The CDR3 nucleotides read TGTGCCAGCAGGGAACAGGGAGGAGCGGGCGGCTACACCTTC. Complete variable domain (other parts from reference TRBV2 and TRBJ1-2): EPEVTQTPSHQVTQMGQEVILRCVPISNHLYFYWYRQILGQKVEFLVSFYNNEISEKSEIFDDQFSVERPDGSNFTLKIRSTKLEDSAMYFCASREQGGAGGYTFGSGTRLTVV.

This clone was counted once. The chain combines TRBV30 with TRBJ2-2; 8 nucleotides agree with TRBD1. The CDR3 runs to 15 residues. CDR1 and CDR2 from the germline V gene are GTSNPN and SVGIG (reference sequence). With 5 bases clipped from V and 3 bases from J, the junction kept 8 bases outside the gene matches. CDR3 DNA: TGTGCCTGGGGCCCTCGGACAGGGCACACCGGGGAGCTGTTTTTT. This sequence encodes CAWGPRTGHTGELFF.

The V and J genes are TRBV5-5 and TRBJ2-7; D may be TRBD2 (7 bases). The CDR3 runs to 16 residues. The ends were cut back, 0 bases at V and 0 bases at J, with 13 bases in the middle. Germline assignment: CDR1 SGHKS and CDR2 YYEKEE (reference sequence). In nucleotides, the CDR3 is TGTGCCAGCAGCTTGGTCCCGGGGGGCGGCTCCTACGAGCAGTACTTC. The encoded protein is CASSLVPGGGSYEQYF.

The gene calls are TRBV5-1 and TRBJ2-7; 9 bases are a match to TRBD1. The CDR3 has 15 residues. The V gene's germline CDR1 is SGHRS and CDR2 YFSETQ. V lost 2 bases and J lost 4; bases outside the gene matches: 7. Here the CDR3 reads CASSFTGGARYEQYF. The CDR3 bases are TGCGCCAGCAGCTTTACAGGGGGCGCCAGGTACGAGCAGTACTTC.

The chain is built from TRBV7-9 and TRBJ1-3; D remains unclear. The CDR3 sequence is 14 residues long. Germline CDR1 SEHNR, CDR2 FQNEAQ (reference sequence). V was shortened by 4 bases and J by 3 bases, with 10 bases between the two germline ends. The CDR3 sequence: CASSSDWVGNTIYF. CDR3 nucleotides: TGTGCCAGCAGCTCGGACTGGGTTGGAAACACCATATATTTT.

The genes are TRBV14 and TRBJ2-5; the match to TRBD2 covers 11 bases. The CDR3 spans 17 residues. The V gene's germline CDR1 is SGHDN and CDR2 FVKESK. Trimming cost V 2 bases and J 5 bases; bases outside gene matches: 10. CDR3 amino acids: CASSQSRLAGSLETQYF. CDR3 DNA sequence: TGTGCCAGCAGCCAATCTCGACTAGCGGGAAGCCTGGAGACCCAGTACTTC.

This chain uses TRBV16 with TRBJ2-5, with a tentative D call TRBD1 (5 bases). CDR1 and CDR2 (germline): KGHSY, FQNENV. The CDR3 spans 18 residues. With 1 base removed from V and 2 bases from J, the gap between germline ends came to 20 bases. In DNA, the CDR3 is TGTGCCAGCAGCCAATGGGAAACCAGGGCCGATAGACAAGAGACCCAGTACTTC. It translates to CASSQWETRADRQETQYF.